The T cell receptor (beta chain) under discussion was sequenced for a study of technical replicates of blood from a handful of donors. Method: immunoSEQ multiplex PCR; TCRdb's copy keeps in-frame clones and lacks some. The sample records more than 75,000 clones, around 94% being singletons. The CDR3 is 14 residues long. Germline V lookup: CDR1 MGHDK, CDR2 SYGVNS. V was pared by 2 bases and J by 3 bases, with 10 bases between. The sequencing sample was made of T cells isolated from PBMCs. This sequence was found in a human donor in good health. The chain carries TRBV25-1 and TRBJ1-2; D possibly corresponds to TRBD1 (6 bases). For the CDR3, the DNA is TGTGCCAGCAGTGAACCCGACAGGTACTATGGCTACACCTTC. As protein: CASSEPDRYYGYTF.